The clone carrying this TCR beta chain has just a few counts. Antigen specificity is unknown. The table came from immunoSEQ multiplex PCR; TCRdb's copy has only in-frame clones and leaves some out. The sample yields 60,000 to 75,000 clones, 75% to 90% seen once. The sample belongs to a study of OX40 agonist ivuxolimab in advanced cancers. The length of the CDR3 is 13 residues. The V gene's germline CDR1 is SNHLY and CDR2 FYNNEI. Trimming shortened V by 3 bases and J by 0 bases, and 5 bases separated the two germline ends. Broader study findings: Within 6 weeks, CD4+ and CD8+ blood T cells expanded clonally at 0.1 to 3.0 mg/kg.

The source material was CD4+ or CD8+ T cells sorted from blood, sampled in a trial of the OX40 agonist ivuxolimab. This clonotype was obtained from an adult with an advanced solid tumor such as melanoma, head and neck, liver or kidney cancer. The V and J genes are TRBV2 and TRBJ1-1; weak D call: TRBD1 (5 bases). The CDR3, as DNA: TGTGCCAGCAGTGAGGGGGTGAACACTGAAGCTTTCTTT. Translation gives CASSEGVNTEAFF.